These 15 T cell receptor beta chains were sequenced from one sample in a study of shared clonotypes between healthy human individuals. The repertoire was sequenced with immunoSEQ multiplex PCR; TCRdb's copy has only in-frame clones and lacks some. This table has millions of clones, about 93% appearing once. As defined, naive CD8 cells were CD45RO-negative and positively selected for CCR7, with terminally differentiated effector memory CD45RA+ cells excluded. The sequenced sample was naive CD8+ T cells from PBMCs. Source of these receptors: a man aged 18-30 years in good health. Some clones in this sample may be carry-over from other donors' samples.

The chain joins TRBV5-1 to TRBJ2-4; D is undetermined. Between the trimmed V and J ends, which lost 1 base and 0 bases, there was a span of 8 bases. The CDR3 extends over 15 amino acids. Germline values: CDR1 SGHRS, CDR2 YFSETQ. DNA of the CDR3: TGCGCCAGCAGCTTGTCTGGGATAGCCAAAAACATTCAGTACTTC. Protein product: CASSLSGIAKNIQYF.

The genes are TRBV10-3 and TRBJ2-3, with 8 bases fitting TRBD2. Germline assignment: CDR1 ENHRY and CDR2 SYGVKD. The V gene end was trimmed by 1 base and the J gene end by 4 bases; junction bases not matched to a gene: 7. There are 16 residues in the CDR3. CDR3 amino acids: CAISELRTSSSDTQYF. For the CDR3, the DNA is TGTGCCATCAGTGAGTTGAGGACTAGCTCCTCAGATACGCAGTATTTT.

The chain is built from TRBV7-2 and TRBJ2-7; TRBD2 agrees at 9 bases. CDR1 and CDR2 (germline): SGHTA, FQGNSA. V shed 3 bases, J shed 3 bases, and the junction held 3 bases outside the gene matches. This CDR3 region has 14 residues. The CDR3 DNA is TGTGCCAGCAGCTTTAGCGGGAGTTACTACGAGCAGTACTTC. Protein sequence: CASSFSGSYYEQYF. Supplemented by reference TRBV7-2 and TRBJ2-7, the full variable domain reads GAGVSQSPSNKVTEKGKDVELRCDPISGHTALYWYRQSLGQGLEFLIYFQGNSAPDKSGLPSDRFSAERTGGSVSTLTIQRTQQEDSAVYLCASSFSGSYYEQYFGPGTRLTVT.

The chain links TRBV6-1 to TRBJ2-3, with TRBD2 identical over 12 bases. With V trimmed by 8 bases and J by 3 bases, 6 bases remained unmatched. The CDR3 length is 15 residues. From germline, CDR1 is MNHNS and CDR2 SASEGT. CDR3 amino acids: CASVTSGRSTDTQYF. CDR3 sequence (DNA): TGTGCCAGCGTGACTAGCGGGAGAAGTACAGATACGCAGTATTTT.

The CDR3 bases are TGTGCCAGCAGCTTGGTGGAGGGTATATACGAGCAGTACTTC. Residues: CASSLVEGIYEQYF. The chain couples TRBV7-9 to TRBJ2-7, with TRBD2 as a possible D gene (6 bases). The germline gives CDR1 SEHNR, CDR2 FQNEAQ (reference sequence). Trimming removed 3 bases at V and 4 bases at J, with 13 bases between. There are 14 residues in the CDR3.

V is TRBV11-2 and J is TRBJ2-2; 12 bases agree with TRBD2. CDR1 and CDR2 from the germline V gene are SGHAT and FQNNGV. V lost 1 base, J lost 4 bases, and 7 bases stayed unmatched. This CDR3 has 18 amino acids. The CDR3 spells CASSLVLAGGPGTGELFF. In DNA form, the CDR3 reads TGTGCCAGCAGCTTAGTGCTAGCGGGAGGGCCCGGCACCGGGGAGCTGTTTTTT. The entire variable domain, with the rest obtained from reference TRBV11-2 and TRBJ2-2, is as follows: EAGVAQSPRYKIIEKRQSVAFWCNPISGHATLYWYQQILGQGPKLLIQFQNNGVVDDSQLPKDRFSAERLKGVDSTLKIQPAKLEDSAVYLCASSLVLAGGPGTGELFFGEGSRLTVL.

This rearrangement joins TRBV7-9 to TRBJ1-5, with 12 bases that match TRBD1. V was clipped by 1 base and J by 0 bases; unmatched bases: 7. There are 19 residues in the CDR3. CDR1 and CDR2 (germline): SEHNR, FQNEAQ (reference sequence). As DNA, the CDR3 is TGTGCCAGCAGCTTAGGTTTCGGGACAGGGGGCATTAGCAATCAGCCCCAGCATTTT. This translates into CASSLGFGTGGISNQPQHF.

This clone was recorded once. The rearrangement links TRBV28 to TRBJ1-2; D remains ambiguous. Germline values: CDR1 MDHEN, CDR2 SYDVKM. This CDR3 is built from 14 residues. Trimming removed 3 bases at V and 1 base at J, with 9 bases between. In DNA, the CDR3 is TGTGCCAGCAGTTTGATTCTACTTAACTATGGCTACACCTTC. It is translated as CASSLILLNYGYTF.

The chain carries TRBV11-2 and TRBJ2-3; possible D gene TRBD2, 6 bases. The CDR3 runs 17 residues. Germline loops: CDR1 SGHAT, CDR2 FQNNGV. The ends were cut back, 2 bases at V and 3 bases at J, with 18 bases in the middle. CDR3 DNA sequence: TGTGCCAGCAGCTTATACCCCTCCAAAGGAGGGACAGATACGCAGTATTTT. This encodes CASSLYPSKGGTDTQYF.

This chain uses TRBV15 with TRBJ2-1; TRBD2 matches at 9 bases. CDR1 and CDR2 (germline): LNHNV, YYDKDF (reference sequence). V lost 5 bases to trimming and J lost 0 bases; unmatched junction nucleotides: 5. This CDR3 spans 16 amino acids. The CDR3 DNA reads TGTGCCACCAGCGAGGCTAGCGGGAACTCCTACAATGAGCAGTTCTTC. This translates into CATSEASGNSYNEQFF.

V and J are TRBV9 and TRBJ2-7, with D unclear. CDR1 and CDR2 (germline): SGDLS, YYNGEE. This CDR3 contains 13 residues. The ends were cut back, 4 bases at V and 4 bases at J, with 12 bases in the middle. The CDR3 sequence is CASSPNEEYEQYF. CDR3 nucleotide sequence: TGTGCCAGCAGCCCAAACGAGGAGTACGAGCAGTACTTC.

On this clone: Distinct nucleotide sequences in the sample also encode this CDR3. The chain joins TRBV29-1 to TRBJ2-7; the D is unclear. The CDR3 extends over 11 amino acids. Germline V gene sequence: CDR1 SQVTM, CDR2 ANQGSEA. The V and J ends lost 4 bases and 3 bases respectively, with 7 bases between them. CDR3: CSVVGGYEQYF. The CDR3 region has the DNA TGCAGCGTTGTGGGTGGCTACGAGCAGTACTTC.

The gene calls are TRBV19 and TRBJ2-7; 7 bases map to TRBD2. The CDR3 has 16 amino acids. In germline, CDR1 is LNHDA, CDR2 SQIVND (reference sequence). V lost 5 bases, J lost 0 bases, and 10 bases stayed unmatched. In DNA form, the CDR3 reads TGTGCCAGTAGTTTCCTTCGCGGGGGATCCTCCTACGAGCAGTACTTC. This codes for CASSFLRGGSSYEQYF.

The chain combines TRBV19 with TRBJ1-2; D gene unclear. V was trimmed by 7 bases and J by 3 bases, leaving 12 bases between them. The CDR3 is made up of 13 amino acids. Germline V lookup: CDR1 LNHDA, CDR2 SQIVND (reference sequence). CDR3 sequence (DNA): TGTGCCAGTAACCACGGAGACTACTATGGCTACACCTTC. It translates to CASNHGDYYGYTF.

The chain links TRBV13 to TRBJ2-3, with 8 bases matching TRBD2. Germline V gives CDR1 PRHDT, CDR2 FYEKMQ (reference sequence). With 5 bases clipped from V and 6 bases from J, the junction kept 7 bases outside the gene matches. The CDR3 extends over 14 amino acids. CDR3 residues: CASSRSGSLDTQYF. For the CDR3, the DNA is TGTGCCAGCAGCCGCAGCGGGAGTTTGGATACGCAGTATTTT.